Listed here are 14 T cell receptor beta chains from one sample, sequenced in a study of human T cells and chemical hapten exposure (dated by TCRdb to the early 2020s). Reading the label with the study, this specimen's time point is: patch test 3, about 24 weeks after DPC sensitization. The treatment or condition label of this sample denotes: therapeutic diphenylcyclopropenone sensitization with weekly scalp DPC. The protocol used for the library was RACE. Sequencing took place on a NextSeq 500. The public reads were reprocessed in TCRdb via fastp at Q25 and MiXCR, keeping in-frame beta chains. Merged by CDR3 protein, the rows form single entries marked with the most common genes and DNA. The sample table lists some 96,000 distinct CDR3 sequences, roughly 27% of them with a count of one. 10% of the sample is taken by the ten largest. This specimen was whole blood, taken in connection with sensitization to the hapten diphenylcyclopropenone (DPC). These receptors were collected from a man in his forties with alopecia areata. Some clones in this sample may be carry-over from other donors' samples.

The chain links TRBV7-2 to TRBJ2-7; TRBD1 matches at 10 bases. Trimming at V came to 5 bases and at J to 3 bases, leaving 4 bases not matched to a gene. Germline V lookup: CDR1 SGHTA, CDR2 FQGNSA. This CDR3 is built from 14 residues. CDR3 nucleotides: TGTGCCAGCAGCCACGGGACAGGGGTCTACGAGCAGTACTTC. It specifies CASSHGTGVYEQYF. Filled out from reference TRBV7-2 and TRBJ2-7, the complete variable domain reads GAGVSQSPSNKVTEKGKDVELRCDPISGHTALYWYRQSLGQGLEFLIYFQGNSAPDKSGLPSDRFSAERTGGSVSTLTIQRTQQEDSAVYLCASSHGTGVYEQYFGPGTRLTVT.

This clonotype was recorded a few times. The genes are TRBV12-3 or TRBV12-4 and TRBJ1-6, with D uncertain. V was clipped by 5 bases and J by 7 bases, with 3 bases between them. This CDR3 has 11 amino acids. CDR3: CASSGNSPLHF. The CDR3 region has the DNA TGTGCCAGCAGTGGCAATTCACCCCTCCACTTT.

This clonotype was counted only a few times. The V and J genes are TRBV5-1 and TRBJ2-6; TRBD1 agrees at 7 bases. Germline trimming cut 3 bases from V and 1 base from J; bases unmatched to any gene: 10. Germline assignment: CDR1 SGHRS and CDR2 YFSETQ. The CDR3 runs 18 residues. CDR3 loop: CASSSRQGGESGANVLTF. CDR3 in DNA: TGCGCCAGCAGCTCGAGACAGGGTGGAGAGTCTGGGGCCAACGTCCTGACTTTC.

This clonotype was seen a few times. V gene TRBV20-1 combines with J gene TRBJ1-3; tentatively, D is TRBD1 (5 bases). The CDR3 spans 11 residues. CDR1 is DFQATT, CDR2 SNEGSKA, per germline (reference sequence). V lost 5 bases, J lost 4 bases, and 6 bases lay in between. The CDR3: CSAGGGNTIYF. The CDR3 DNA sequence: TGCAGTGCTGGGGGGGGAAACACCATATATTTT.

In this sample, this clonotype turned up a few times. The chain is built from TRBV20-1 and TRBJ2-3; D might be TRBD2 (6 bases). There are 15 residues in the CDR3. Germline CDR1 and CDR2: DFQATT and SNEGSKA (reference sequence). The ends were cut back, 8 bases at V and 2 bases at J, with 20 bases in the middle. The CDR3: CSLLFGGRDTDTQYF. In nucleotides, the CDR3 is TGCAGTCTACTTTTTGGAGGGAGAGACACAGATACGCAGTATTTT.

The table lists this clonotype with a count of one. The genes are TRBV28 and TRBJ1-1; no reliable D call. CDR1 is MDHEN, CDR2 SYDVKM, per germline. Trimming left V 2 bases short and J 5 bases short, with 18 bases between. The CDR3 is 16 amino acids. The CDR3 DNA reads TGTGCCAGCAGTTTAAAGGGCCGGCACTCAATTACTGAAGCTTTCTTT. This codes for CASSLKGRHSITEAFF.

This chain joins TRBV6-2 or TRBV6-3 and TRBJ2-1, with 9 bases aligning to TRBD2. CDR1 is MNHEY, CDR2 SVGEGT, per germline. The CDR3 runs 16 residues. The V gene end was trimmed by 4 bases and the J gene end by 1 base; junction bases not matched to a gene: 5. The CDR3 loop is CASSSPGLASYNEQFF. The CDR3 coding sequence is TGTGCCAGCAGTTCCCCGGGACTAGCTTCCTACAATGAGCAGTTCTTC.

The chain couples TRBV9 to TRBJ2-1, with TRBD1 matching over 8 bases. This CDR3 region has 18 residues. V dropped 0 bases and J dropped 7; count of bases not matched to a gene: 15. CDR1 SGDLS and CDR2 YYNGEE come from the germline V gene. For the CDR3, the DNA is TGTGCCAGCAGCGTAGTCCCCGGACAGGGTAGGGTTGTTAATGAGCAGTTCTTC. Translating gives CASSVVPGQGRVVNEQFF.

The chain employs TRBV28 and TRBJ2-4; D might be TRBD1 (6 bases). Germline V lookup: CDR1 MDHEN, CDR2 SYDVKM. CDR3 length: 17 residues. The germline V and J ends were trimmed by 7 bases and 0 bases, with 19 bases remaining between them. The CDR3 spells CASILCQGRGAKNIQYF. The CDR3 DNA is TGTGCCAGCATCCTTTGTCAGGGGCGAGGAGCCAAAAACATTCAGTACTTC.

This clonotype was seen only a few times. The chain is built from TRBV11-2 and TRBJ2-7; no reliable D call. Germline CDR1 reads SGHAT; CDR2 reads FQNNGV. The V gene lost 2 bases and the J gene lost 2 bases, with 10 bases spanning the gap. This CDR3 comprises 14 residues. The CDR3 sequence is CASSLIRSAYEQYF. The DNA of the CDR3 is TGTGCCAGCAGCTTAATCCGGTCCGCCTACGAGCAGTACTTC. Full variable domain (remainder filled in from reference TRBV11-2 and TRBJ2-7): EAGVAQSPRYKIIEKRQSVAFWCNPISGHATLYWYQQILGQGPKLLIQFQNNGVVDDSQLPKDRFSAERLKGVDSTLKIQPAKLEDSAVYLCASSLIRSAYEQYFGPGTRLTVT.

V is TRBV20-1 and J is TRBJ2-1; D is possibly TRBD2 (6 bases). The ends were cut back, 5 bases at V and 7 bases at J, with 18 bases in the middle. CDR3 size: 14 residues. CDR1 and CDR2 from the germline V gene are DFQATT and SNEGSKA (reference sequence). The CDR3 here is CSALQPGRGNEQFF. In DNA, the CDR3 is TGCAGTGCTCTGCAGCCCGGGAGAGGGAATGAGCAGTTCTTC.

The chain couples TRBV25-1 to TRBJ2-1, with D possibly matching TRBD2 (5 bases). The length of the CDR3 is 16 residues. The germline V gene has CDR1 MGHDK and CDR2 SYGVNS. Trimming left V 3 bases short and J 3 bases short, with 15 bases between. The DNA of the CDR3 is TGTGCCAGCAGTGAGGGCCCACCCCGGGACTACAATGAGCAGTTCTTC. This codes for CASSEGPPRDYNEQFF.

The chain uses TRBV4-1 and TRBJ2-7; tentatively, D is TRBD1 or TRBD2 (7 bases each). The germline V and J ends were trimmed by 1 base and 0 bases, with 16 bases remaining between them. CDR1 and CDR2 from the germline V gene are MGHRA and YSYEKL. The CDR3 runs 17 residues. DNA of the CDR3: TGCGCCAGCAGCCAAGGGGCAGGGGGGGGTTACTCCTACGAGCAGTACTTC. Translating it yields CASSQGAGGGYSYEQYF.

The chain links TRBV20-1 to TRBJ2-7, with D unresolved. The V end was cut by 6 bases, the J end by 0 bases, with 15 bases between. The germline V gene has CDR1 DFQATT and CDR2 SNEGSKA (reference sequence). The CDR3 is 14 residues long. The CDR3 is CSAGDLATSYEQYF. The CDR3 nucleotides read TGCAGTGCCGGAGATCTGGCAACCTCCTACGAGCAGTACTTC.